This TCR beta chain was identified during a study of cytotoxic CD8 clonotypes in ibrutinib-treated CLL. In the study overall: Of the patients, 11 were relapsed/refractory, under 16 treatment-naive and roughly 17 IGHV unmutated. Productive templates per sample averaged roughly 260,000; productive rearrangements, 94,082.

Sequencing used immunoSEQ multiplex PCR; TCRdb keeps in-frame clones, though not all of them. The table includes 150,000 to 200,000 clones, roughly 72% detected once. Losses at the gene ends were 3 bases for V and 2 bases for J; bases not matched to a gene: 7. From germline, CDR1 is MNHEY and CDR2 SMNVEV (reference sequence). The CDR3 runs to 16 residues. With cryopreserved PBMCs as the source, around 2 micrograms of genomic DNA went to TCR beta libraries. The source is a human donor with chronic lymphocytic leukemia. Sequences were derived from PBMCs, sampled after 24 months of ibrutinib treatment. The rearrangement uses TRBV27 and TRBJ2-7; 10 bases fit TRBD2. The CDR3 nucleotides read TGTGCCAGCAGTTTGCGGGTACTAGCGGGGCCCTACGAGCAGTACTTC. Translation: CASSLRVLAGPYEQYF.